This T cell receptor (beta chain) was sequenced for a study of technical replicates of blood from a few donors. The repertoire was sequenced with immunoSEQ multiplex PCR; TCRdb's copy has only in-frame clones and lacks some. Of more than 65,000 clones in the sample, 92% were seen once. CDR3 length: 12 amino acids. From germline, CDR1 is SGHNT and CDR2 YENEEA. Trimming pared 3 bases from V and 3 bases from J, leaving 6 bases between. The chain carries TRBV11-3 and TRBJ2-7; no firm D call. The sequence was obtained from a human donor in good health. The material sequenced was T cells isolated from PBMCs. The CDR3 spells CASSFFGYEQYF. The CDR3 nucleotides are TGTGCCAGCAGCTTTTTCGGCTACGAGCAGTACTTC.